The rows below give T cell receptor beta chains drawn from one sample of a study of early T cells in non-severe SARS-CoV-2 infection. TCRdb ran MiXCR on the 5' RACE reads and lists one entry per CDR3 protein. The repertoire holds roughly 60,000 distinct CDR3 sequences, roughly 13% seen once, with around 4.9% in the top ten. Sequencing used whole blood. The receptor source for this set is an adult who was a healthcare worker with PCR-confirmed SARS-CoV-2 infection or an uninfected control (not recorded which). CDR3s include the opening cysteine and the closing phenylalanine or tryptophan. The order of the fields is clone size, V gene, J gene, D gene, CDR3 DNA, CDR3 protein. The D gene is left open where the match is weak. Size tells how often a clone was seen (once, few, many) or the class of an expanded clone, and some rows leave it out.

few	TRBV3-1	TRBJ1-2	TRBD1	TGTGCCAGCAGCCATCCGGACAGGGGCTACACCTTC	CASSHPDRGYTF
many	TRBV12-3/TRBV12-4	TRBJ1-1	.	TGTGCCAGCAGTTTATTGGGGGGAACTGAAGCTTTCTTT	CASSLLGGTEAFF
few	TRBV11-2	TRBJ2-1	.	TGTGCCAGCAGCTCCCAAGTTACGAATGAGCAGTTCTTC	CASSSQVTNEQFF
few	TRBV7-2	TRBJ2-5	.	TGTGCCAGCAGCTTGGCGCGAGAGACCCAGTACTTC	CASSLARETQYF
few	TRBV20-1	TRBJ1-6	.	TGCAGTGCCAAACCGGCCGCGGGTCCCTCACCCCTCCACTTT	CSAKPAAGPSPLHF
.	TRBV7-9	TRBJ2-4	.	TGTGCCAGCAGCCCCCCGAGGGAGGACGCCAAAAACATTCAGTACTTC	CASSPPREDAKNIQYF
many	TRBV20-1	TRBJ2-7	TRBD1	TGCAGTGCTGAGTCACAGGGGGCCGCCTACGAGCAGTACTTC	CSAESQGAAYEQYF
few	TRBV11-2	TRBJ1-1	.	TGTGCCAGCACTTCCACCACTGAAGCTTTCTTT	CASTSTTEAFF
.	TRBV4-1	TRBJ2-3	.	TGCGCCAGCAGCCAACCTCGTTTGCAGGATCTTAGCACAGATACGCAGTATTTT	CASSQPRLQDLSTDTQYF
few	TRBV29-1	TRBJ2-1	.	TGCAGCGTTGAAGGTCTCGGGGAACTTGAGCAGTTCTTC	CSVEGLGELEQFF
.	TRBV10-3	TRBJ2-3	TRBD2	TGTGCCATCAGTGCCGGGACTAGCGGGAGTGCCGGCACAGATACGCAGTATTTT	CAISAGTSGSAGTDTQYF
.	TRBV6-2/TRBV6-3	TRBJ1-5	.	TGTGCCAGCAGTTACGGGGGCCGCAATCAGCCCCAGCATTTT	CASSYGGRNQPQHF
few	TRBV12-3/TRBV12-4	TRBJ2-2	.	TGTGCCAGCAGTCCCGGTCTAGACACCGGGGAGCTGTTTTTT	CASSPGLDTGELFF
few	TRBV5-6	TRBJ2-3	.	TGTGCCAGCAGTCTTGGAGTGGATACGCAGTATTTT	CASSLGVDTQYF
.	TRBV12-3/TRBV12-4	TRBJ1-2	.	TGTGCCAGCAGTTTAGCTTCGGGTAACTATGGCTACACCTTC	CASSLASGNYGYTF
few	TRBV3-1	TRBJ2-7	.	TGTGCCAGCAGCCGCGGACAAGACTACGAGCAGTACTTC	CASSRGQDYEQYF
.	TRBV7-2	TRBJ2-1	.	TGTGCCAGCAGCTTTACGCCTGGCGGCAATGAGCAGTTCTTC	CASSFTPGGNEQFF
few	TRBV5-1	TRBJ2-7	.	TGCGCCAGCAGCTTATACAACTCCTACGAGCAGTACTTC	CASSLYNSYEQYF
many	TRBV7-9	TRBJ2-7	.	TGTGCCAGCACGGGCCGTTACGAGCAGTACTTC	CASTGRYEQYF
.	TRBV4-3	TRBJ1-3	.	TGCGCCAGCAGCCGATCAACAGGAGCTTTGAACACCATATATTTT	CASSRSTGALNTIYF
few	TRBV20-1	TRBJ1-3	.	TGCAGTGCTAGTAACAGCCCAAGCTCTGGAAACACCATATATTTT	CSASNSPSSGNTIYF
many	TRBV24-1	TRBJ2-3	.	TGTGCCACCAGTGATTTGTTGCTGGGGGGAACAGATACGCAGTATTTT	CATSDLLLGGTDTQYF
.	TRBV18	TRBJ1-3	.	TGTGCCAGCTCACCCCAGGGCCGCCACTCTGAAAACACCATATATTTT	CASSPQGRHSENTIYF
.	TRBV12-3/TRBV12-4	TRBJ2-2	TRBD2	TGTGCCAGCAGTTGGCTAGCGGGAGCGGCCGGGGAGCTGTTTTTT	CASSWLAGAAGELFF
few	TRBV20-1	TRBJ2-3	.	TGCAGTGCTAGCTCTCTCCGTTCCACAGATACGCAGTATTTT	CSASSLRSTDTQYF
.	TRBV6-6	TRBJ1-3	TRBD1	TGTGCCAGCACTCTACAGGGGTCCAGAAACACCATATATTTT	CASTLQGSRNTIYF
many	TRBV29-1	TRBJ1-5	.	TGCAGCGTACAGGTATATAGCAATCAGCCCCAGCATTTT	CSVQVYSNQPQHF
few	TRBV3-1	TRBJ2-1	TRBD2	TGTGCCAGCAGCCAATGGACTAGCGGGAACAATGAGCAGTTCTTC	CASSQWTSGNNEQFF
.	TRBV29-1	TRBJ2-1	.	TGCAGCGTTGTGGGACGGGACAATGAGCAGTTCTTC	CSVVGRDNEQFF
.	TRBV6-1	TRBJ2-4	TRBD2	TGTGCCAGCAGCTTTTCGACTAGCTGGACCAAAAACATTCAGTACTTC	CASSFSTSWTKNIQYF
.	TRBV7-9	TRBJ2-1	.	TGTGCCAGCAGCTTCAAGGTTTACAATGAGCAGTTCTTC	CASSFKVYNEQFF
few	TRBV10-3	TRBJ1-2	.	TGTGCCATCAGGCATTTAACAGGGTACGGCTACACCTTC	CAIRHLTGYGYTF
.	TRBV6-4	TRBJ2-3	.	TGTGCCAGCAGTGTTAGCACAGATACGCAGTATTTT	CASSVSTDTQYF
.	TRBV2	TRBJ2-7	TRBD1	TGTGCCAGCAGTGAAGCGGGGACAGCCCCCTACGAGCAGTACTTC	CASSEAGTAPYEQYF